The 21 T cell receptor beta chains in this list originate from one sample, sequenced in a study of control samples from healthy donors and cancer patients. The repertoire was sequenced with immunoSEQ multiplex PCR; TCRdb's copy has only in-frame clones and lacks some. Counted here are about 180,000 clones, approximately 94% occurring once; the ten biggest clones make up approximately 1.4%. Sequences were obtained from blood. These receptors originate from a woman between 18 and 30 years old in good health.

This sequence joins TRBV28 and TRBJ2-3; weak D call: TRBD1 (5 bases). Trimming took 2 bases from V and 4 from J, leaving 7 bases between them. CDR1 is MDHEN, CDR2 SYDVKM, per germline. The CDR3 has 13 residues. The DNA for the CDR3 is TGTGCCAGCAGTTTAAAGGGGCCAGATACGCAGTATTTT. Protein product: CASSLKGPDTQYF.

The chain uses TRBV7-2 and TRBJ1-5; D possibly corresponds to TRBD1 (6 bases). The CDR3 is 14 amino acids. V was clipped by 1 base and J by 4 bases, with 8 bases between them. Germline V gene data show CDR1 as SGHTA and CDR2 as FQGNSA. This chain's CDR3 is CASSLVQGNQPQHF. CDR3 DNA sequence: TGTGCCAGCAGCTTAGTGCAGGGGAATCAGCCCCAGCATTTT. Filled out from reference TRBV7-2 and TRBJ1-5, the complete variable domain reads GAGVSQSPSNKVTEKGKDVELRCDPISGHTALYWYRQSLGQGLEFLIYFQGNSAPDKSGLPSDRFSAERTGGSVSTLTIQRTQQEDSAVYLCASSLVQGNQPQHFGDGTRLSIL.

This chain joins TRBV9 and TRBJ1-1; a weak D match, TRBD1 (5 bases). Germline V CDR1 and CDR2: SGDLS, YYNGEE. This CDR3 has 12 residues. Trimming left V 4 bases short and J 7 bases short, with 11 bases between. CDR3 region: CASSKGRGEAFF. The CDR3 nucleotides are TGTGCCAGCAGCAAGGGGAGGGGTGAAGCTTTCTTT. The entire variable domain, with the rest obtained from reference TRBV9 and TRBJ1-1, is as follows: DSGVTQTPKHLITATGQRVTLRCSPRSGDLSVYWYQQSLDQGLQFLIQYYNGEERAKGNILERFSAQQFPDLHSELNLSSLELGDSALYFCASSKGRGEAFFGQGTRLTVV.

V gene TRBV4-1 combines with J gene TRBJ1-2, with D tentatively TRBD1 (5 bases). CDR3 length equals 19 residues. Germline V CDR1 and CDR2: MGHRA, YSYEKL. The V gene lost 4 bases and the J gene lost 2 bases, with 26 bases spanning the gap. The CDR3 DNA reads TGCGCCAGCAGCCTCCTAGGCGGGCCGCCCAGGGAGGGAAACTATGGCTACACCTTC. It encodes CASSLLGGPPREGNYGYTF.

The V and J genes are TRBV19 and TRBJ1-1; D gene uncertain. The germline CDR1 and CDR2 sequences are LNHDA and SQIVND (reference sequence). The V end was cut by 7 bases, the J end by 8 bases, with 17 bases between. The CDR3 has 13 residues. The CDR3 loop is CASTRQWSGEAFF. DNA of the CDR3: TGTGCCAGTACCCGGCAGTGGTCGGGGGAAGCTTTCTTT.

This rearrangement joins TRBV11-3 to TRBJ1-1; D call uncertain. CDR1 and CDR2 from the germline V gene are SGHNT and YENEEA. This CDR3 is 12 amino acids long. V dropped 0 bases and J dropped 11 bases, with 10 bases sitting between them. The chain's CDR3 is CASSLDRGRAFF. Written as DNA, the CDR3 is TGTGCCAGCAGCTTAGATCGGGGTAGGGCTTTCTTT.

The genes are TRBV3-1 (or the pseudogene TRBV3-2) and TRBJ1-4; the D is unclear. Trimming removed 2 bases from V and 1 base from J, with 8 bases in between. The germline gives CDR1 LGHDT, CDR2 YNNKEL (reference sequence). There are 15 residues in the CDR3. CDR3 protein: CASSQPGLTNEKLFF. CDR3 DNA: TGTGCCAGCAGCCAACCGGGGTTAACTAATGAAAAACTGTTTTTT.

The rearrangement uses TRBV7-3 and TRBJ2-3; 9 nucleotides agree with TRBD2. The CDR3 is made up of 15 amino acids. The J segment lost 3 bases and the V segment lost 11 bases, leaving 12 bases of the junction unmatched. CDR1 is SGHTA, CDR2 FQGTGA, per germline. CDR3 residues: CARRRGGRETDTQYF. The CDR3 bases are TGTGCCCGCCGGCGGGGCGGGAGGGAGACAGATACGCAGTATTTT. Using reference TRBV7-3 and TRBJ2-3 for the parts outside the CDR3, the full variable domain is GAGVSQTPSNKVTEKGKYVELRCDPISGHTALYWYRQSLGQGPEFLIYFQGTGAADDSGLPNDRFFAVRPEGSVSTLKIQRTERGDSAVYLCARRRGGRETDTQYFGPGTRLTVL.

J is TRBJ1-2 and V is TRBV9; 8 bases map to TRBD1. V lost 2 bases to trimming and J lost 0 bases; unmatched junction nucleotides: 3. The CDR3 runs 15 residues. Looked up from germline, CDR1 is SGDLS and CDR2 is YYNGEE. In DNA form, the CDR3 reads TGTGCCAGCAGCGTTTCAGGGGGCCCTAACTATGGCTACACCTTC. This gives the protein CASSVSGGPNYGYTF. The full variable domain, with the rest looked up from reference TRBV9 and TRBJ1-2, is DSGVTQTPKHLITATGQRVTLRCSPRSGDLSVYWYQQSLDQGLQFLIQYYNGEERAKGNILERFSAQQFPDLHSELNLSSLELGDSALYFCASSVSGGPNYGYTFGSGTRLTVV.

A single count supports this clone. The J gene is TRBJ1-1, the V gene TRBV7-8; D may be TRBD1 (5 bases). The length of the CDR3 is 13 residues. Deletions cut 5 bases from V and 1 base from J, with 8 bases between. Germline assignment: CDR1 SGHVS and CDR2 FQNEAQ. This chain's CDR3 is CASSPGQNTEAFF. CDR3 nucleotide sequence: TGTGCCAGCAGCCCAGGACAGAACACTGAAGCTTTCTTT.

This clone was seen just once. The V and J genes are TRBV2 and TRBJ2-1; D uncertain. CDR1 SNHLY and CDR2 FYNNEI come from the germline V gene. The CDR3 consists of 14 residues. V lost 1 base and J lost 2, with 6 bases in between. The CDR3 sequence: CASSEEKAYNEQFF. Written as DNA, the CDR3 is TGTGCCAGCAGTGAAGAAAAGGCCTACAATGAGCAGTTCTTC.

J is TRBJ2-7 and V is TRBV15; 7 nucleotides align to TRBD1. J lost 2 bases, V lost 0 bases, and 7 bases had no gene match. Germline CDR1 is LNHNV and CDR2 is YYDKDF (reference sequence). CDR3 size: 16 residues. The CDR3, as DNA: TGTGCCACCAGCAGAGATCGAGGTCAGGGGGCCTACGAGCAGTACTTC. Translating gives CATSRDRGQGAYEQYF. Based on the CDR3 plus reference TRBV15 and TRBJ2-7, the full variable domain is DAMVIQNPRYQVTQFGKPVTLSCSQTLNHNVMYWYQQKSSQAPKLLFHYYDKDFNNEADTPDNFQSRRPNTSFCFLDIRSPGLGDTAMYLCATSRDRGQGAYEQYFGPGTRLTVT.

The chain uses TRBV7-2 and TRBJ2-5, with 9 positions matching TRBD2. Germline CDR1 and CDR2: SGHTA and FQGNSA. The CDR3 is 16 amino acids. The V and J ends lost 4 bases and 5 bases, in that order; junction bases with no gene match: 11. The CDR3 sequence: CASSYSSGDRGETQYF. DNA of the CDR3: TGTGCCAGCAGCTATTCTAGCGGGGACAGAGGGGAGACCCAGTACTTC.

As for this clone: The junction and the germline gene differ at one end; a read error may be behind it. The V gene is TRBV20-1, the J gene TRBJ1-2; D perhaps matches TRBD1 (6 bases). The CDR3 has 13 amino acids. Germline CDR1 reads DFQATT; CDR2 reads SNEGSKA (reference sequence). Here the CDR3 DNA reads TGCAGTGCTAGTACAGGGTCTACGCTACGGGAGGTCTTC. Its translation: CSASTGSTLREVF.

This clone has only one observation. The chain combines TRBV6-5 with TRBJ2-7; D is perhaps TRBD2 (5 bases). This CDR3 is 13 amino acids long. Germline V gene sequence: CDR1 MNHEY, CDR2 SVGAGI. V was clipped by 6 bases and J by 5 bases, with 14 bases between them. CDR3 in DNA: TGTGCCAGCAGGGACGGGGTCAGGAACGAGCAGTACTTC. Translated: CASRDGVRNEQYF.

The chain combines TRBV7-2 with TRBJ2-5; unclear D gene. CDR1 is SGHTA, CDR2 FQGNSA, per germline. The ends were cut back, 1 base at V and 2 bases at J, with 5 bases in the middle. CDR3 length equals 13 residues. CDR3 in amino acids: CASSLVLQETQYF. CDR3 coding DNA: TGTGCCAGCAGCTTAGTTCTTCAAGAGACCCAGTACTTC.

V and J are TRBV5-1 and TRBJ1-2; 11 bases agree with TRBD1. The CDR3 runs 14 residues. V dropped 5 bases and J dropped 8; count of bases not matched to a gene: 8. The germline V gene has CDR1 SGHRS and CDR2 YFSETQ. The CDR3 here is CASSYTGTGGGYTF. The CDR3 nucleotides read TGCGCCAGCAGTTATACCGGGACAGGGGGAGGCTACACCTTC.

On this clone itself: One junction end does not reproduce the germline sequence, and a read error may be involved. The gene calls are TRBV19 and TRBJ1-1; D perhaps matches TRBD1 (6 bases). There are 13 residues in the CDR3. The germline V gene has CDR1 LNHDA and CDR2 SQIVND (reference sequence). The CDR3 DNA reads TGTGCCAGTAGTGCATGGACAGTGTCTGAGGCTTTCTTT. This codes for CASSAWTVSEAFF.

The rearrangement joins TRBV7-2 to TRBJ2-7, with D possibly matching TRBD1 (5 bases). This CDR3 has 15 amino acids. Germline loops: CDR1 SGHTA, CDR2 FQGNSA. Deletions cut 3 bases from V and 2 bases from J, with 14 bases between. CDR3 sequence reads: CASSFKGPAAYEQYF. DNA of the CDR3: TGTGCCAGCAGCTTTAAGGGGCCCGCCGCCTACGAGCAGTACTTC.

This chain joins TRBV5-1 and TRBJ1-4; no reliable D call. The V gene lost 1 base and the J gene lost 6 bases, with 7 bases spanning the gap. CDR1 is SGHRS, CDR2 YFSETQ, per germline. The length of the CDR3 is 13 residues. The CDR3 reads CASSLTEHEKLFF. CDR3 DNA sequence: TGCGCCAGCAGCTTGACGGAGCATGAAAAACTGTTTTTT.

The rearrangement uses TRBV7-9 and TRBJ2-7, with a possible D match to TRBD2 (5 bases). The CDR3 length is 16 residues. Looked up from germline, CDR1 is SEHNR and CDR2 is FQNEAQ (reference sequence). V was pared by 5 bases and J by 0 bases, with 17 bases between. The CDR3 sequence: CASSLPWTGGSYEQYF. CDR3 nucleotide sequence: TGTGCCAGCAGCCTACCTTGGACTGGCGGCTCCTACGAGCAGTACTTC.